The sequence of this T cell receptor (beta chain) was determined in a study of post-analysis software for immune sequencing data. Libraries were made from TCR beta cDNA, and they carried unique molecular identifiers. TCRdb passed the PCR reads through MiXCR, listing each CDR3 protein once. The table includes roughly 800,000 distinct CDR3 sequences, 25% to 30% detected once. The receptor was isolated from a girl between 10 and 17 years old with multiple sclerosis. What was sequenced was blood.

CDR3 nucleotides: TGCGCCAGCAGCCAAGATTGGGGACAGGGAGGGGAGGAGACCCAGTACTTC. Residues: CASSQDWGQGGEETQYF. The chain employs TRBV4-1 and TRBJ2-7; TRBD1 matches 9 bases. The J call is in doubt because the DNA end fits TRBJ2-5 better. Germline V CDR1 and CDR2: MGHRA, YSYEKL. The CDR3 extends over 17 amino acids.